This T cell receptor beta chain was identified in a study of regulatory and conventional T cells in RAG deficiency (dated by TCRdb to 2016 to 2017). About the investigation overall: High-throughput TCR beta sequencing was used to compare the diversity and composition of the Treg, conventional CD4+ and CD8+ T cell repertoires of RAG-deficient patients with those of healthy controls.

From the cysteine through the phenylalanine, the CDR3 covers 16 amino acids. Of all the DNA, just the CDR3 is kept, 48 bases in frame from base 1. The CDR1 and CDR2 encoded by the germline V gene are SNHLY and FYNNEI. V and J lose 1 base and 1 base, and a span of 11 bases separates them. Before genomic DNA extraction, conventional CD4+ T cells were isolated from blood as CD25-low CD127-high cells. For repertoire analyses, the comparison group consisted of roughly 8 healthy control donors. Paper-wide results and their limitations: Shorter CDR3 lengths were found in all patient T-cell subsets, and >75% Treg-Tconv repertoire overlap at nucleotide and amino acid level was observed in Omenn syndrome patients. Compared with controls, Omenn syndrome and CID/AS patients had 95 to 100-fold fewer unique TCR beta sequences in Treg cells, but only about 9.8-fold fewer in the other subsets. RAG-deficient patients showed markedly lower Shannon entropy and higher Simpson indices than control T-cell subpopulations. Rather than being bona fide Treg cells, the sorted CD25-high CD127-low cells in Omenn syndrome patients may represent peripherally activated cells. For some subjects, some analyses of T-cell subsets were not performed.

A note on this clone: Which antigen it targets is not known. The input lacks base qualities; no much larger clone sits a single base away.

Library preparation was by the immunoSEQ multiplex PCR assay. Rearranged TCR beta chain products were amplified from the genomic DNA of sorted T-cell subsets and were then sequenced. The authors' pipeline ran thus. Shannon entropy and Simpson indices were used to measure the diversity of productive TCR beta rearrangements in each repertoire. To gauge clonal expansion, the frequencies of the 100 most abundant productive TCR beta clonotypes among total reads were added together. The TRB repertoires were scored with a self-reactivity index built on which amino acids appear at CDR3beta positions 6 and 7. Two-way ANOVA was applied to the repertoire analyses, whereas Student t or Mann-Whitney tests were applied to the flow cytometric analyses. Held by TCRdb, this immuneACCESS table contains in-frame sequences only and omits some clones. Under half of the omission traces to an unresolved V gene where checked; the cause of the rest is unknown. That table gives V, J and clone size, and the DNA gave D and trimming. The sample data list approximately 22,000 clones, and 95% to 97% of these were observed just once. The top ten clonotypes cover roughly 1.3% of the sample.

This sample was shared with a second study, whose subject was regulatory T cells. According to the second study: The multiplex PCR relied on 52 forward TRBV primers and 13 reverse TRBJ primers, and amplification bias was corrected through assay-based and computational methods. In patients, repertoires had restricted unique TRB V-J pairs and skewed V and J gene usage, with regulatory T cells showing the most marked changes. The study compared T-cell receptor beta repertoires of sorted regulatory, conventional CD4+ and CD8+ T cells between CD3G-deficient patients and healthy controls. Peripheral blood mononuclear cells were isolated by Ficoll density separation. Rearranged TRB loci were amplified from genomic DNA by multiplex PCR within the immunoSEQ assay. Sequencing of the TRB amplicons was done on an Illumina HiSeq platform. Raw sequences were error-filtered and aligned to reference gene sequences by custom algorithms and were subsequently analyzed with the immunoSEQ online tools. Productive and nonproductive TRB rearrangement frequencies were evaluated among both unique and total sequences. For group comparisons, t tests, Mann-Whitney tests or two-way ANOVA were performed in Prism software.

Sample: CD25- CD4+ T cells sorted from blood. The origin of this receptor is a human donor in good health. Recombination joined TRBV2 with TRBJ1-3, and possibly TRBD1, on 5 matching bases. The sequence in DNA is TGTGCCAGCAGTGAAGAAAGACAGAGTTCTGGAAACACCATATATTTT. This encodes CASSEERQSSGNTIYF.